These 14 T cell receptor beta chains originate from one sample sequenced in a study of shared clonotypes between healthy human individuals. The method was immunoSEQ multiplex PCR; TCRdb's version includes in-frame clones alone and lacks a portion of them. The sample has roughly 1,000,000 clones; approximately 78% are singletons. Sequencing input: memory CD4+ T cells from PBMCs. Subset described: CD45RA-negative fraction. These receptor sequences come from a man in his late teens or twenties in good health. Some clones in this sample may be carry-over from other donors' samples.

In DNA, the CDR3 is TGCGCCAGCCACAGCGGGGGGGTCCAAGAGACCCAGTACTTC. Protein product: CASHSGGVQETQYF. The rearrangement joins TRBV5-1 to TRBJ2-5, with 10 positions matching TRBD2. With 7 bases clipped from V and 1 base from J, the junction kept 4 bases outside the gene matches. The CDR3 has 14 residues. CDR1 and CDR2 (germline): SGHRS, YFSETQ.

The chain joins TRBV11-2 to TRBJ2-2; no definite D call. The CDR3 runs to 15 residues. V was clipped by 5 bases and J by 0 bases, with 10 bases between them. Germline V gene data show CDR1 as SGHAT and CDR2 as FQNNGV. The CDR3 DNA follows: TGTGCCAGCAGCCCTCGGACCACGAACACCGGGGAGCTGTTTTTT. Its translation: CASSPRTTNTGELFF.

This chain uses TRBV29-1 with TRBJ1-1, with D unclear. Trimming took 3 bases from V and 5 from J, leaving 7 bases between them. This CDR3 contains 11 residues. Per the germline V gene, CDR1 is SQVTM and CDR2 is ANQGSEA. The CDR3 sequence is CSVERRTEAFF. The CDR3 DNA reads TGCAGCGTTGAGAGAAGGACTGAAGCTTTCTTT.

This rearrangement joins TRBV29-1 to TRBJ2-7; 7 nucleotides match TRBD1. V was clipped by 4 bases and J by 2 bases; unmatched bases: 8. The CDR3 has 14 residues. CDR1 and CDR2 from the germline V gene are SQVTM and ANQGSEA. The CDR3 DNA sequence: TGCAGCGTTGCGCCAAACAGGGGTCCCTACGAGCAGTACTTC. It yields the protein CSVAPNRGPYEQYF.

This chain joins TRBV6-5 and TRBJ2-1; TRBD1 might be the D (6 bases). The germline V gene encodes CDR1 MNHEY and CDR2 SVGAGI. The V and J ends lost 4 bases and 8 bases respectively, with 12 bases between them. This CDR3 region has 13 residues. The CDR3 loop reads CASSFDRTDEQFF. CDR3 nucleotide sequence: TGTGCCAGCAGTTTCGACAGGACCGATGAGCAGTTCTTC.

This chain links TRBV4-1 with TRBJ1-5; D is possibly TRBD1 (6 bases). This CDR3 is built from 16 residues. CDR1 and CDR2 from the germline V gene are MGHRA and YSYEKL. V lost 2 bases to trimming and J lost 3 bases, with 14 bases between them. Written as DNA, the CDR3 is TGCGCCAGCAGCCAACAGGGGAGCGGACCCAATCAGCCCCAGCATTTT. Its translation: CASSQQGSGPNQPQHF.

DNA for the CDR3: TGTGCCAGCAGCTTTCAGGGATACGAGCAGTTCTTC. It yields the protein CASSFQGYEQFF. The rearrangement links TRBV7-9 to TRBJ2-1, with a weak D call TRBD1 (5 bases). CDR3 length: 12 amino acids. Germline CDR1 and CDR2: SEHNR and FQNEAQ (reference sequence). Trimming shortened V by 3 bases and J by 10 bases, and 10 bases separated the two germline ends.

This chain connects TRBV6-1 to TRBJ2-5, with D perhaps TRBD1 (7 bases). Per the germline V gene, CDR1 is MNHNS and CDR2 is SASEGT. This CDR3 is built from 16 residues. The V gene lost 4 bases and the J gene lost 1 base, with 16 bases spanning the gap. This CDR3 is CASSALGGTVQETQYF. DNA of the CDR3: TGTGCCAGCAGTGCCCTCGGCGGGACAGTCCAAGAGACCCAGTACTTC.

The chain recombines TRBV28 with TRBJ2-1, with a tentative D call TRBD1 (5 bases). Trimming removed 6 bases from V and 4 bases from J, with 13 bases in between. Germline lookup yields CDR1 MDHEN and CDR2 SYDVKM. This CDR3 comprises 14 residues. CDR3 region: CASRPPDSYNEQFF. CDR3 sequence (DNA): TGTGCCAGCAGGCCTCCTGACAGTTACAATGAGCAGTTCTTC.

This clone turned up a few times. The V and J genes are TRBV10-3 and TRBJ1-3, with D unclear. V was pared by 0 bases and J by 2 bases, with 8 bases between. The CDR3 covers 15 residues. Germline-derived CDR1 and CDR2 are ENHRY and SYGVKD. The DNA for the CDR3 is TGTGCCATCAGTGAGTCTAGTCTCCCTGGAAACACCATATATTTT. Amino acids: CAISESSLPGNTIYF.

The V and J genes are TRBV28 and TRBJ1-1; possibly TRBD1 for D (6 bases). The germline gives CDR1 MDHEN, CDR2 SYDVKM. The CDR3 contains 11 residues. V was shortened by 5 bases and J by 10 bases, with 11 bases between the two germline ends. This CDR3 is CASSQDRGAFF. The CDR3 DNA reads TGTGCCAGCAGTCAGGACAGAGGAGCTTTCTTT.

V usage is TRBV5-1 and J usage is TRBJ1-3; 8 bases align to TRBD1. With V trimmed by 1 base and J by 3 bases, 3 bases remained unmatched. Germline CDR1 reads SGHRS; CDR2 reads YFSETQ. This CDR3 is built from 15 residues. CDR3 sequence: CASSLFTGGGNTIYF. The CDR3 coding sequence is TGCGCCAGCAGCTTGTTTACAGGGGGTGGAAACACCATATATTTT. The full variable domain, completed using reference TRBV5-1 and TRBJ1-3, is KAGVTQTPRYLIKTRGQQVTLSCSPISGHRSVSWYQQTPGQGLQFLFEYFSETQRNKGNFPGRFSGRQFSNSRSEMNVSTLELGDSALYLCASSLFTGGGNTIYFGEGSWLTVV.

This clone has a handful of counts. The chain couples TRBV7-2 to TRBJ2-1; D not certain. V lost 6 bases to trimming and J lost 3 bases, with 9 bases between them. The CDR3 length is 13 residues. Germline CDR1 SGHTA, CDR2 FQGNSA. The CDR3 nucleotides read TGTGCCAGCAGGCCCACGGACTACAATGAGCAGTTCTTC. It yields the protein CASRPTDYNEQFF.

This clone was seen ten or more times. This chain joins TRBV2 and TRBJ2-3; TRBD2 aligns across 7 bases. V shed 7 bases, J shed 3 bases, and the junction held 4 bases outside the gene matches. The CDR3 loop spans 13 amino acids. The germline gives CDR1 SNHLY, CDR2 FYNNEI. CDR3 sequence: CASIGGRTDTQYF. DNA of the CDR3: TGTGCCAGCATCGGCGGGAGAACAGATACGCAGTATTTT.